The clone carrying this T cell receptor beta chain showed up just a few times. CDR1 KGHSH and CDR2 LQKENI come from the germline V gene. The CDR3 contains 16 residues. The ends lost 3 bases at V and 7 bases at J; junction bases unmatched: 11. The record originates from a study of blood T cell repertoires in COVID-19. Across under 25 US areas, participants ranged in age from roughly 18 to 95 years. Libraries were prepared by immunoSEQ multiplex PCR; TCRdb keeps only in-frame clonotypes and omits some of them. Of roughly 250,000 clones in the sample, about 89% were seen once. The sequencing sample was made of PBMCs or T cells enriched from blood (not recorded which). The TCR comes from a man in his forties or fifties who had recovered from COVID-19. The genes are TRBV18 and TRBJ2-1; 8 nucleotides line up with TRBD2. This chain's CDR3 is CASSPGGSGRKNEQFF. CDR3 sequence (DNA): TGTGCCAGCTCACCGGGTGGGAGCGGGAGAAAGAATGAGCAGTTCTTC.